Listed below are T cell receptor beta chains from one sample, sequenced in a study of cytomegalovirus exposure and HLA in healthy donors. Libraries were prepared by immunoSEQ multiplex PCR; TCRdb keeps only in-frame clonotypes and omits some of them. The sample has around 190,000 clones, around 82% seen once. The specimen was PBMCs. These receptor sequences come from a young woman in good health and CMV-seronegative. The CDR3 runs from the conserved cysteine through the conserved F or W. Fields, in order: V gene, D gene, clone size, CDR3 length, J gene, CDR3 DNA, CDR3 protein. D genes are given only for firm matches. The listing skips clone size in some rows; elsewhere it reads once, few, many or a size class.

TRBV5-8,TRBD1,.,15,TRBJ1-4,TGTGCCAGCAGCTTTTGGACAGGGACTAATGAAAAACTGTTTTTT,CASSFWTGTNEKLFF
TRBV6-6,TRBD2,.,15,TRBJ2-1,TGTGCCAGCAGACCTACTAGCGACTCCTACAATGAGCAGTTCTTC,CASRPTSDSYNEQFF
TRBV28,.,.,11,TRBJ1-2,TGTGCCAGCTGGCAGGGCGATGGCTACACCTTC,CASWQGDGYTF
TRBV2,TRBD2,few,13,TRBJ2-7,TGTGCCAGCAGACTACGACTAGCCCGGGAGCAGTACTTC,CASRLRLAREQYF
TRBV30,TRBD1,.,14,TRBJ2-3,TGTGCCTGGGAACAGGGGGCTGGCACAGATACGCAGTATTTT,CAWEQGAGTDTQYF
TRBV18,.,.,13,TRBJ2-5,TGTGCCAGCTCACTTCAGGTGGAAGAGACCCAGTACTTC,CASSLQVEETQYF
TRBV9,.,.,13,TRBJ2-7,TGTGCCAGCAGCGTACTAAGTACGGGCGAGCAGTACTTC,CASSVLSTGEQYF
TRBV10-3,TRBD1,.,13,TRBJ1-2,TGTGCCATCAGTAGACAGGGTGACTATGGCTACACCTTC,CAISRQGDYGYTF
TRBV19,TRBD1,.,15,TRBJ2-7,TGTGCCAGTAGTATTCGACAGGGCGAAATCTACGAGCAGTACTTC,CASSIRQGEIYEQYF
TRBV5-1,TRBD2,.,16,TRBJ2-7,TGCGCCAGCAGCTTGGCCACCTCTAGCGGGAGGGCCGGGCAGTACTTC,CASSLATSSGRAGQYF
TRBV27,.,.,12,TRBJ1-6,TGTGCCAGCAGCTTGCGCAATTCACCCCTCCACTTT,CASSLRNSPLHF
TRBV6-5,TRBD2,few,15,TRBJ2-1,TGTGCCAGCAGCCCGGGACTAGCGGGAGAGGGTGAGCAGTTCTTC,CASSPGLAGEGEQFF
TRBV30,.,.,14,TRBJ1-2,TGTGCCTGGAGTGTACGGGAAGGCATTAGGGGCTACACCTTC,CAWSVREGIRGYTF
TRBV5-6,.,.,17,TRBJ2-3,TGTGCCAGCAGCTCTGACTACAGCCCGACGTACACAGATACGCAGTATTTT,CASSSDYSPTYTDTQYF
TRBV5-1,.,.,15,TRBJ2-3,TGCGCCAGCAGCCCCGGGACCGGGGGAACAGATACGCAGTATTTT,CASSPGTGGTDTQYF
TRBV29-1,.,.,15,TRBJ2-3,TGCAGCGTTGAATTAGTGTCTCAACGCACAGATACGCAGTATTTT,CSVELVSQRTDTQYF
TRBV27,.,.,16,TRBJ2-2,TGTGCCAGCAGCCTTTCGGCGGGCGCGAACACCGGGGAGCTGTTTTTT,CASSLSAGANTGELFF
TRBV5-1,TRBD2,.,16,TRBJ2-5,TGCGCCAGCAGCTTGGAGTCCGCGGTAGCGGGAGAGACCCAGTACTTC,CASSLESAVAGETQYF
TRBV19,TRBD2,.,19,TRBJ2-2,TGTGCCAGTACTCCAGCCCCAGCGGGAGCTCCGTCGGGCACCGGGGAGCTGTTTTTT,CASTPAPAGAPSGTGELFF
TRBV5-6,.,.,15,TRBJ2-3,TGTGCCAGCAGCCGGAGTCCGGGAGTGGGAGATACGCAGTATTTT,CASSRSPGVGDTQYF
TRBV10-1,.,.,15,TRBJ1-1,TGCGCCAGCAGTGAAAACCTGTCGGGGAACACTGAAGCTTTCTTT,CASSENLSGNTEAFF
TRBV7-8,TRBD1,few,14,TRBJ1-1,TGTGCCAGCAGCATCTTGACAGGGAATACTGAAGCTTTCTTT,CASSILTGNTEAFF
TRBV4-2,TRBD2,.,16,TRBJ2-1,TGTGCCAGCAGCCAAGGAGGGGTAGCGGGGGTGAATGAGCAGTTCTTC,CASSQGGVAGVNEQFF
TRBV7-9,TRBD1,few,16,TRBJ1-2,TGTGCCAGCAGCCCCACCGGGACAGGGGGAATTCGGGGCTACACCTTC,CASSPTGTGGIRGYTF
TRBV7-9,TRBD1,.,13,TRBJ1-2,TGTGCCAGCAGTCCAGGACAGGGGAAGGGCTACACCTTC,CASSPGQGKGYTF
TRBV6-5,.,.,15,TRBJ1-1,TGTGCCAGCAGTTTACAGGCGGGGGCTATCGCTGAAGCTTTCTTT,CASSLQAGAIAEAFF
TRBV29-1,.,.,18,TRBJ2-7,TGCAGCGTTGCCAGGACACTCACGCCTACGAGTACCTCCTACGAGCAGTACTTC,CSVARTLTPTSTSYEQYF
TRBV5-1,.,.,15,TRBJ2-3,TGCGCCAGCAGCTTGGTGTCGGGATACACAGATACGCAGTATTTT,CASSLVSGYTDTQYF
TRBV10-3,TRBD2,.,14,TRBJ2-7,TGTGCCATTAGACTAGCGGGAGAAAGAGGCGAGCAGTACTTC,CAIRLAGERGEQYF
TRBV2,TRBD1,.,14,TRBJ1-4,TGTGCCAGCAGCGCGACAGGGTTCGCGGAAAAACTGTTTTTT,CASSATGFAEKLFF
TRBV4-2,.,.,13,TRBJ2-3,TGTGCCAGCAGCCACGAATCCAGGGCTACGCAGTATTTT,CASSHESRATQYF
TRBV6-5,.,.,13,TRBJ2-7,TGTGCCAGCAGCACAGTACCTGGGTACGAGCAGTACTTC,CASSTVPGYEQYF
TRBV4-2,TRBD1,few,14,TRBJ2-7,TGTGCCAGCAGCCCGCGGACAGGCGCCTACGAGCAGTACTTC,CASSPRTGAYEQYF
TRBV28,.,.,13,TRBJ1-2,TGTGCCAGCAGCCTAAACAGGGAGAGTGGCTACACCTTC,CASSLNRESGYTF
TRBV7-9,.,.,15,TRBJ2-7,TGTTCCAGCAGCTTACCCGCCCCGACACCTTACGAGCAGTACTTC,CSSSLPAPTPYEQYF
TRBV27,TRBD1,.,17,TRBJ1-1,TGTGCCAGCAGCCACGTCCGGGGCAGGGGGGAGGACACTGAAGCTTTCTTT,CASSHVRGRGEDTEAFF
TRBV28,.,.,16,TRBJ2-1,TGTGCCAGCAGTTTATGGTGGGGGGTAGGGTACAATGAGCAGTTCTTC,CASSLWWGVGYNEQFF
TRBV7-9,.,.,15,TRBJ2-3,TGTGCCAGCAGCTGGAGGGCCGGAGGAGCAGATACGCAGTATTTT,CASSWRAGGADTQYF
TRBV27,.,.,17,TRBJ1-2,TGTGCCAGCAACTCCCGGGGAGGCCTTCGAACCCAATATGGCTACACCTTC,CASNSRGGLRTQYGYTF
TRBV7-2,.,.,14,TRBJ2-3,TGTGCCAGCAGCTCGTCCCGGGTTCACCATACGCAGTATTTT,CASSSSRVHHTQYF
TRBV18,.,.,17,TRBJ1-5,TGTGCCAGCTCACCATACAGACAGCCGGGGGGGAATCAGCCCCAGCATTTT,CASSPYRQPGGNQPQHF